Below, 22 T cell receptor beta chains from the same sample are listed, as sequenced in a study of monozygotic twins with inflammatory bowel disease. TCRdb re-called the 5' RACE reads and gives one entry per CDR3 protein, without DNA. The sample table sets out 300,000 to 350,000 distinct CDR3 sequences. Sequencing was done on a sample of blood. The receptors here all came from a human donor with ulcerative colitis or Crohn's disease, or a healthy co-twin of an affected twin (not recorded which).

This sequence joins TRBV3-1 and TRBJ1-1; as DNA is missing, the TRBD1 call by TCRdb cannot be tested. The CDR3 sequence is 19 residues long. CDR1 is LGHDT, CDR2 YNNKEL, per germline (reference sequence). The CDR3: CASSQRPGTGAYMNTEAFF.

V is TRBV27 and J is TRBJ1-1. CDR1 is MNHEY and CDR2 is SMNVEV in the germline V gene (reference sequence). CDR3 length equals 13 residues. The CDR3 sequence is CASSFREDTEAFF.

The chain couples TRBV29-1 to TRBJ1-4. CDR3 size: 14 residues. Germline V CDR1 and CDR2: SQVTM, ANQGSEA. CDR3 region: CSVRFLWAAEKLFF.

The V call is TRBV6-2 or TRBV6-3, the J call TRBJ1-6; absent DNA, TCRdb's TRBD1 call cannot be checked. This CDR3 has 15 amino acids. Germline values: CDR1 MNHEY, CDR2 SVGEGT. CDR3 loop: CASSRDRGPNSPLHF.

The chain is built from TRBV20-1 and TRBJ2-3. Germline CDR1 reads DFQATT; CDR2 reads SNEGSKA (reference sequence). This CDR3 comprises 12 residues. The chain's CDR3 is CSARVVGDTQYF.

The gene calls are TRBV12-3 or TRBV12-4 and TRBJ1-2. The CDR3 is made up of 13 amino acids. The CDR3 sequence is CASSLAGSYGYTF.

The chain links TRBV7-8 to TRBJ2-1; TCRdb's assignment of TRBD1 cannot be checked, as there is no DNA. There are 11 residues in the CDR3. Germline V lookup: CDR1 SGHVS, CDR2 FQNEAQ. CDR3 sequence reads: CASSLQGRQFF.

This rearrangement joins TRBV6-5 to TRBJ2-1; TCRdb returns TRBD2, unconfirmable since there is no DNA. From germline, CDR1 is MNHEY and CDR2 SVGAGI. CDR3 size: 17 residues. The CDR3 is CASSYSVGLDPYNEQFF.

CDR3 amino acids: CASSSRTGGSDTQYF. V is TRBV11-2 and J is TRBJ2-3; there is no DNA to check the TCRdb D call of TRBD1. Germline V CDR1 and CDR2: SGHAT, FQNNGV. This CDR3 is built from 15 residues.

The CDR3 protein is CASSTGGLAGTYEQYF. The chain carries TRBV19 and TRBJ2-7; TCRdb's D call of TRBD2 is untestable without DNA. The CDR3 totals 16 residues. Germline CDR1 and CDR2: LNHDA and SQIVND (reference sequence).

The V call is TRBV4-2, the J call TRBJ2-7; TCRdb picks TRBD1, but there is no DNA to check that call. Germline values: CDR1 LGHNA, CDR2 YNFKEQ. The CDR3 is made up of 18 amino acids. The CDR3 region is CASSQDPIALTGAYEQYF.

The V gene is TRBV5-4, the J gene TRBJ1-3; TCRdb returns TRBD1, unconfirmable since there is no DNA. Germline lookup yields CDR1 SGHNT and CDR2 YYREEE (reference sequence). The CDR3 covers 16 residues. CDR3 loop: CASSLAPGAAGNTIYF.

V gene TRBV15 combines with J gene TRBJ1-4; lacking DNA, the TRBD1 call made by TCRdb goes unchecked. The CDR3 is 13 residues long. The germline V gene has CDR1 LNHNV and CDR2 YYDKDF (reference sequence). CDR3 protein: CATSGTANEKLFF.

The chain uses TRBV5-1 and TRBJ2-7. This CDR3 is built from 15 residues. Germline V gives CDR1 SGHRS, CDR2 YFSETQ. The CDR3 protein is CASSLRSVLPYEQYF.

The rearrangement joins TRBV20-1 to TRBJ1-5; there is no DNA to check the TCRdb D call of TRBD1. Germline assignment: CDR1 DFQATT and CDR2 SNEGSKA (reference sequence). The CDR3 has 14 amino acids. The CDR3 reads CSASWTGSDQPQHF.

The V and J genes are TRBV5-1 and TRBJ2-7. This CDR3 region has 13 residues. The germline CDR1 and CDR2 sequences are SGHRS and YFSETQ. The CDR3 is CASSLSTLGEQYF.

CDR3 region: CASSLRAGANVLTF. V gene TRBV3-1 combines with J gene TRBJ2-6. Germline assignment: CDR1 LGHDT and CDR2 YNNKEL (reference sequence). The CDR3 consists of 14 residues. The whole variable domain, remainder taken from reference TRBV3-1 and TRBJ2-6, is DTAVSQTPKYLVTQMGNDKSIKCEQNLGHDTMYWYKQDSKKFLKIMFSYNNKELIINETVPNRFSPKSPDKAHLNLHINSLELGDSAVYFCASSLRAGANVLTFGAGSRLTVL.

Here the CDR3 reads CASSPRSGGPHKETQYF. The genes are TRBV27 and TRBJ2-5; TCRdb picks TRBD2, but there is no DNA to check that call. Germline V gene sequence: CDR1 MNHEY, CDR2 SMNVEV (reference sequence). This CDR3 spans 17 amino acids.

The chain couples TRBV12-3 or TRBV12-4 to TRBJ2-7; TCRdb indicates TRBD2, and absent DNA this call remains unverified. The CDR3 is 14 amino acids. CDR3 amino acids: CASRKGLVTYEQYF.

The chain carries TRBV20-1 and TRBJ2-2; TCRdb gives TRBD1 as the D gene, but with no DNA this cannot be confirmed. The CDR3 length is 15 residues. Germline-derived CDR1 and CDR2 are DFQATT and SNEGSKA (reference sequence). CDR3 sequence reads: CSAGRAGTGSGELFF.

The J gene is TRBJ1-5, the V gene TRBV12-3 or TRBV12-4; TCRdb returns TRBD1, unconfirmable since there is no DNA. The length of the CDR3 is 15 residues. The CDR3 sequence: CASSPIPGFNQPQHF.

This chain joins TRBV7-2 and TRBJ2-2; TCRdb lists TRBD1, though no DNA is available to test this call. The CDR3 has 14 amino acids. The germline V gene encodes CDR1 SGHTA and CDR2 FQGNSA. Here the CDR3 reads CASSLSSRGGELFF.